This entry concerns a single TCR beta chain. Antigen: not known. CDR3 length: 15 amino acids. CDR1 MGHRA and CDR2 YSYEKL come from the germline V gene. Trimming stripped 1 base from V and 4 bases from J, with 13 bases between. The data are from a study of a mutant IDH1 vaccine in newly diagnosed glioma. The assay was immunoSEQ multiplex PCR, and TCRdb's table has in-frame clones only and misses some. Among around 50,000 clones, about 88% were seen once, and the ten largest hold about 4.3%. Indicated time point: week 47, end of study. The investigators gave 300 ug of mutant IDH1 20-mer peptide in each vaccine dose, together with topical imiquimod.

The material was PBMCs, obtained from a glioma patient whose treatment included an IDH1 peptide vaccine. The sequence came from a woman aged 30 to 39 with glioma. Some clones in this sample may be carry-over from other donors' samples. The chain links TRBV4-1 to TRBJ1-2; perhaps TRBD1 as D (6 bases). The CDR3 here is CASSQGRGQSYGYTF. CDR3 DNA: TGCGCCAGCAGCCAAGGCCGGGGGCAAAGCTATGGCTACACCTTC.